Here is one TCR beta chain with its context. Its target is not known. Trimming took 8 bases from V and 8 from J; bases not matched to a gene: 9. Germline V gene data show CDR1 as LNHNV and CDR2 as YYDKDF (reference sequence). The CDR3 totals 15 residues. TCRdb processed the reads anew with MiXCR; each CDR3 protein has one entry. In the table there are approximately 180,000 distinct CDR3 sequences, 17% of which are singletons. These data come from a study of T cell repertoires in cytomegalovirus infection. Study details: Public TCR beta signature analysis indicated the presence of both CMV infection and matching HLA type.

General observations from the study: Cumulated frequencies of public TCR beta families served to identify carriers of CMV plus the relevant HLA. There were HLA-C-restricted CMV-specific TCR beta clonotypes dominating the ex vivo response.

This receptor was taken from a human donor in good health (CMV status not recorded). Some clones in this sample may be carry-over from other donors' samples. The sequenced sample was CD8+ T cells from PBMCs. This chain links TRBV15 with TRBJ1-4; 12 bases agree with TRBD1. The CDR3 region has the DNA TGTGCCACCCGTCCCCAGGGACAGGGGGCCGAAAAACTGTTTTTT. Residues: CATRPQGQGAEKLFF.